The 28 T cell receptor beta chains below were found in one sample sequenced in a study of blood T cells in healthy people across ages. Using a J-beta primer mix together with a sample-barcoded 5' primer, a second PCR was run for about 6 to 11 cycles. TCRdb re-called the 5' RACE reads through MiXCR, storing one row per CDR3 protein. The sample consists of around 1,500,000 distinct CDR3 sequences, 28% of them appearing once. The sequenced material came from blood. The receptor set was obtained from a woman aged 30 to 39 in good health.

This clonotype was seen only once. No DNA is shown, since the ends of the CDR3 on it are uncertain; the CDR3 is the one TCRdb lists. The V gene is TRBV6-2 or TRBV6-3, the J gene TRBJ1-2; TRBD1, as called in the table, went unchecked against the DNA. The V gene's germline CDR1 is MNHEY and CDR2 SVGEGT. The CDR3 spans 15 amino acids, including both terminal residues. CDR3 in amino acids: CVSSYPTGNDYGCTF.

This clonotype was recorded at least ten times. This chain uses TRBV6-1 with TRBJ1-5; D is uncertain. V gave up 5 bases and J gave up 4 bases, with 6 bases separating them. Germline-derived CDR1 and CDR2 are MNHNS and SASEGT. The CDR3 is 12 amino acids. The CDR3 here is CASSPLNQPQHF. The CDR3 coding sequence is TGTGCCAGCAGTCCCCTGAATCAGCCCCAGCATTTT.

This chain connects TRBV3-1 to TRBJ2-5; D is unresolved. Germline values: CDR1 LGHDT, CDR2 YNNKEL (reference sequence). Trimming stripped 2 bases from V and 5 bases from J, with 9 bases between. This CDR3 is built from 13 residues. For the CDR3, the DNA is TGTGCCAGCAGCCAAAAGGGTCTGGAGACCCAGTACTTC. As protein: CASSQKGLETQYF.

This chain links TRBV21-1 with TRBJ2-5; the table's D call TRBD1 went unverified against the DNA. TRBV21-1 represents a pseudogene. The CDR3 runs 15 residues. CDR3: CASSKGSRARETQYF. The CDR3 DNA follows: TGTGCCAGCAGCAAAGGGTCACGGGCGAGGGAGACCCAGTACTTC.

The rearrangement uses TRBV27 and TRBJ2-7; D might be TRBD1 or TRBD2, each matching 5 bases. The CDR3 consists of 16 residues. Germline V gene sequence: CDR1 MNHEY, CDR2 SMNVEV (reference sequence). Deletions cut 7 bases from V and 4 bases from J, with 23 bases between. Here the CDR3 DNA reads TGTGCCAGCACCCCTCGAGGGGAGTGCGCAGGGTACGAGCAGTACTTC. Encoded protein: CASTPRGECAGYEQYF.

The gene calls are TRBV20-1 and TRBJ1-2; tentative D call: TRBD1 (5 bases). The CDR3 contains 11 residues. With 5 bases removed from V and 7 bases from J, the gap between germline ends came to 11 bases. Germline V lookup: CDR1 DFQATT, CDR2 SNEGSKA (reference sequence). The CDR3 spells CSAGQGVGYTF. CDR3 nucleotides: TGCAGTGCTGGTCAGGGAGTTGGCTACACCTTC.

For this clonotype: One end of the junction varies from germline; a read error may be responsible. CDR3 in DNA: TGTGCCAACAGCGTAGATCGATCAGGGGTAGGCTACACCTTC. It encodes CANSVDRSGVGYTF. This chain joins TRBV9 and TRBJ1-2; tentative D call: TRBD1 (6 bases). Germline V gives CDR1 SGDLS, CDR2 YYNGEE. The CDR3 is made up of 14 amino acids.

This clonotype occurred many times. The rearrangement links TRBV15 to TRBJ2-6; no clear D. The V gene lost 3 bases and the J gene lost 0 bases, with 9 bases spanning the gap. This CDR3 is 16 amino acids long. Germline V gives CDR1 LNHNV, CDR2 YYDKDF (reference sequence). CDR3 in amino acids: CATSSILRSGANVLTF. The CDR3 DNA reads TGTGCCACCAGCAGTATACTGCGCTCTGGGGCCAACGTCCTGACTTTC.

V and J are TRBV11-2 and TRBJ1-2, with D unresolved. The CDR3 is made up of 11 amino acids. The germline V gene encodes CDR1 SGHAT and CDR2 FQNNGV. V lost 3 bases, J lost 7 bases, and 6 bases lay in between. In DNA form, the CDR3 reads TGTGCCAGCAGCTTTCGAGTTGGCTACACCTTC. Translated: CASSFRVGYTF.

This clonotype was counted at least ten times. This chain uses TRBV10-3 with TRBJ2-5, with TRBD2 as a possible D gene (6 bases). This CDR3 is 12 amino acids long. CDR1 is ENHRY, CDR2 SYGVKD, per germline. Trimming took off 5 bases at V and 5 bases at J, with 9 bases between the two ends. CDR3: CAISPGDETQYF. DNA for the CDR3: TGTGCCATCAGTCCGGGGGACGAGACCCAGTACTTC.

CDR3 in DNA: TGTGCCAGCTCACCATCCCCGCCGCCACCTCAAGAGACCCAGTACTTC. This translates into CASSPSPPPPQETQYF. The V call is TRBV18, the J call TRBJ2-5; D gene ambiguous. Trimming stripped 2 bases from V and 2 bases from J, with 15 bases between. The germline V gene has CDR1 KGHSH and CDR2 LQKENI. CDR3 length equals 16 residues.

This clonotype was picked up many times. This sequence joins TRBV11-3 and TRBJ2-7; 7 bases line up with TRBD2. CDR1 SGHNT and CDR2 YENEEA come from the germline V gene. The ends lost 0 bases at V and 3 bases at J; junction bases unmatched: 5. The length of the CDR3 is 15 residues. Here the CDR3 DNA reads TGTGCCAGCAGCTTAGATCCTAGCGGAAACTACGAGCAGTACTTC. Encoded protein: CASSLDPSGNYEQYF.

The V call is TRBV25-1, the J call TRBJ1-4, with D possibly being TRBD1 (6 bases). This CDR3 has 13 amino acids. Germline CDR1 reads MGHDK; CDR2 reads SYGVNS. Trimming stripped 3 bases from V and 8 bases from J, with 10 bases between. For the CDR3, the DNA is TGTGCCAGCAGTGAGGGGGGCGCAGAAAAACTGTTTTTT. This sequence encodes CASSEGGAEKLFF.

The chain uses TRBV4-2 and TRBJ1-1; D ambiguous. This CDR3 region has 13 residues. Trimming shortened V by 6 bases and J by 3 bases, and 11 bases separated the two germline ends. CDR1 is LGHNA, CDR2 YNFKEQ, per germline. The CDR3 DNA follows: TGTGCCAGCAGAATGGGCGGGGACACTGAAGCTTTCTTT. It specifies CASRMGGDTEAFF.

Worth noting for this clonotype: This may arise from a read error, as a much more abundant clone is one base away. The CDR3 loop reads CASSPMAGGKSREQYF. The CDR3 DNA reads as TGCGCCAGCAGCCCCATGGCGGGAGGAAAGTCGCGCGAGCAGTACTTC. V and J are TRBV5-1 and TRBJ2-5; 8 bases align to TRBD2. The J call may be in error: the DNA end matches TRBJ2-7 better. The CDR3 is 16 residues long. Germline CDR1 is SGHRS and CDR2 is YFSETQ.

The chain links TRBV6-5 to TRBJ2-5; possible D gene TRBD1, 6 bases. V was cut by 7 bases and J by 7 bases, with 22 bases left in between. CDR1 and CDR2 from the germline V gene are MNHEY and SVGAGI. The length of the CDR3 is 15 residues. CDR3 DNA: TGTGCCAGCACCACACGACAAGGGGGTTCAGGGACCCAGTACTTC. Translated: CASTTRQGGSGTQYF.

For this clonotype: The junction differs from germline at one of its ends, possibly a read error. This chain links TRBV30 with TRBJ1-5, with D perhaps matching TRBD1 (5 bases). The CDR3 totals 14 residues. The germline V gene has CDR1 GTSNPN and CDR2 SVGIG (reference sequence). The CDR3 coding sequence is TGTGCCTGGAGTAGGGGTCAGGGCAATCGGCCCCAGCATTTT. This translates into CAWSRGQGNRPQHF.

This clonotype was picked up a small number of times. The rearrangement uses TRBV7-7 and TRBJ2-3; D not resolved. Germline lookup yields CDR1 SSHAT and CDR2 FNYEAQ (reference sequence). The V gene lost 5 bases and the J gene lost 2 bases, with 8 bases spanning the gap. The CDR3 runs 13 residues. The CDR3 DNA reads TGTGCCAGCAGCACCATGGACACAGATACGCAGTATTTT. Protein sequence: CASSTMDTDTQYF.

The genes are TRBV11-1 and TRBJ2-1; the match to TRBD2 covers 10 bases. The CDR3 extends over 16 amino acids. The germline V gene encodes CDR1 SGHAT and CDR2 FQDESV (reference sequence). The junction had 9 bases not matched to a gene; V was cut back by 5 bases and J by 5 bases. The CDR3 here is CASSRTGTSADNEQFF. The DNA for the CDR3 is TGTGCCAGCAGCCGGACCGGGACTAGCGCGGACAATGAGCAGTTCTTC.

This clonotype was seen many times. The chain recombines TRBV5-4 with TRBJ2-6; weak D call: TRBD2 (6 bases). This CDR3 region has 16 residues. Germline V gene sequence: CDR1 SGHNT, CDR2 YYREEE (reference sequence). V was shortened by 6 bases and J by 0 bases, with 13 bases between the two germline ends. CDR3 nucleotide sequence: TGTGCCAGCAAGGGGACTGAATACTCTGGGGCCAACGTCCTGACTTTC. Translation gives CASKGTEYSGANVLTF.

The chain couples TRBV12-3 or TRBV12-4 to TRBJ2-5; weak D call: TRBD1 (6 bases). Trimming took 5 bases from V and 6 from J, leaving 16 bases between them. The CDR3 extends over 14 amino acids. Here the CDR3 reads CASSPEGVGKTQYF. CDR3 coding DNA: TGTGCCAGCAGTCCCGAGGGGGTCGGGAAGACCCAGTACTTC.

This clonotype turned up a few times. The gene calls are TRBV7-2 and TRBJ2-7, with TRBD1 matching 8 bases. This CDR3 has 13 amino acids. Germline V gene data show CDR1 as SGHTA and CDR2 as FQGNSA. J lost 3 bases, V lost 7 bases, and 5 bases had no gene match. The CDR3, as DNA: TGTGCCAGCACCCGGGACAGGATCTACGAGCAGTACTTC. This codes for CASTRDRIYEQYF.

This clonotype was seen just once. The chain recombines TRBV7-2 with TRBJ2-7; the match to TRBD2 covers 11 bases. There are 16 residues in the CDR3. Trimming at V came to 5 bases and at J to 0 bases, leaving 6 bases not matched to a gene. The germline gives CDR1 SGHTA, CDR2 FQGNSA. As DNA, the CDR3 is TGTGCCAGCAGCCGAGGGACTAGCGGCCTCTCCTACGAGCAGTACTTC. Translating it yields CASSRGTSGLSYEQYF.

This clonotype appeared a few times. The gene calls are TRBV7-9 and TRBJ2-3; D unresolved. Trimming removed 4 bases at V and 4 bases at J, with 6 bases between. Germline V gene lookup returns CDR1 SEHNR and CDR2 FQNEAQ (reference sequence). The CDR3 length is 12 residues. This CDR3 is CASSSHADTQYF. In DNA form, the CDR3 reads TGTGCCAGCAGCTCCCACGCAGATACGCAGTATTTT.

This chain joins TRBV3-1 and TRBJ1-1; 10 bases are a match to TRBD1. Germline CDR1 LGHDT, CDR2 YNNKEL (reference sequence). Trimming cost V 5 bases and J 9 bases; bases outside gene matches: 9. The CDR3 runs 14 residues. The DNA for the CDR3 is TGTGCCAGCAGCGGCCGGGACAGGGGTAAAAAAGCTTTCTTT. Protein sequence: CASSGRDRGKKAFF.

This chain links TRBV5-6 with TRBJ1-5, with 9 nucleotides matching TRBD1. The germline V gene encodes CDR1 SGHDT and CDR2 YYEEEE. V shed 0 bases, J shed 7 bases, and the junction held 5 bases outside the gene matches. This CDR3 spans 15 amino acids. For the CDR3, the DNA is TGTGCCAGCAGCTTGGGGGGGACAGGGCAACAGCCCCAGCATTTT. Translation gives CASSLGGTGQQPQHF.

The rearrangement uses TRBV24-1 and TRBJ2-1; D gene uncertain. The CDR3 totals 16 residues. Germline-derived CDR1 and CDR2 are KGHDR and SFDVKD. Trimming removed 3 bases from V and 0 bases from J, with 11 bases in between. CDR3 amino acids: CATSDQTASSYNEQFF. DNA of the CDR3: TGTGCCACCAGTGATCAAACCGCGAGCTCCTACAATGAGCAGTTCTTC.

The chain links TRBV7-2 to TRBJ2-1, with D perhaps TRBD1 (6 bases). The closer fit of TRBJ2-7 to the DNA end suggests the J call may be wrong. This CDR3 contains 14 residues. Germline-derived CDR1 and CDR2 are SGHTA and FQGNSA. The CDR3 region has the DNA TGTGCCAGCACCAACCGGGACATGGGCAATGAGCAGTACTTC. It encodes CASTNRDMGNEQYF.